The 19 T cell receptor beta chains below all came from one sample that was sequenced in a study of blood T cell repertoires in COVID-19. The method was immunoSEQ multiplex PCR; TCRdb's version includes in-frame clones alone and lacks a portion of them. The table shows 25,000 to 30,000 clones, with about 80% occurring only once. Source material: peripheral blood. Receptors were obtained from an elderly man with active or convalescent COVID-19.

In its sample, this clone was seen once. The CDR3 loop is CASSPSAVGGEAFF. The CDR3 DNA follows: TGTGCCAGCTCACCGAGTGCGGTGGGGGGTGAAGCTTTCTTT. V gene TRBV18 combines with J gene TRBJ1-1, with D maybe TRBD1 (5 bases). V was cut by 3 bases and J by 7 bases, with 15 bases left in between. This CDR3 spans 14 amino acids. Germline CDR1 KGHSH, CDR2 LQKENI.

The table lists this clone with a count of one. V is TRBV10-3 and J is TRBJ2-5; 8 bases match TRBD1. Germline CDR1 ENHRY, CDR2 SYGVKD. CDR3 length equals 18 residues. V lost 3 bases, J lost 5 bases, and 17 bases stayed unmatched. CDR3 sequence: CAISDLPVRGRIVETQYF. The CDR3, as DNA: TGTGCCATCAGTGATCTGCCGGTCAGGGGGCGGATCGTCGAGACCCAGTACTTC.

This rearrangement joins TRBV5-6 to TRBJ2-7; perhaps TRBD2 as D (6 bases). Germline V gene data show CDR1 as SGHDT and CDR2 as YYEEEE. CDR3 length equals 14 residues. The V and J ends lost 4 bases and 2 bases respectively, with 13 bases between them. CDR3 loop: CASSRGGIPYEQYF. CDR3 nucleotide sequence: TGTGCCAGCAGCCGTGGGGGGATCCCCTACGAGCAGTACTTC.

This chain links TRBV19 with TRBJ2-1; 14 bases map to TRBD2. The CDR3 covers 16 residues. The V segment lost 4 bases and the J segment 5 bases; nucleotides outside the gene matches: 4. The germline CDR1 and CDR2 sequences are LNHDA and SQIVND (reference sequence). In DNA, the CDR3 is TGTGCCAGTAGTACCCAGGGACTAGCGGGGGACAATGAGCAGTTCTTC. This codes for CASSTQGLAGDNEQFF. The full variable domain, with the rest looked up from reference TRBV19 and TRBJ2-1, is DGGITQSPKYLFRKEGQNVTLSCEQNLNHDAMYWYRQDPGQGLRLIYYSQIVNDFQKGDIAEGYSVSREKKESFPLTVTSAQKNPTAFYLCASSTQGLAGDNEQFFGPGTRLTVL.

The chain recombines TRBV9 with TRBJ2-2; D uncertain. V was pared by 4 bases and J by 1 base, with 11 bases between. Looked up from germline, CDR1 is SGDLS and CDR2 is YYNGEE. The CDR3 runs 15 residues. CDR3 sequence: CASSRMGENTGELFF. In DNA, the CDR3 is TGTGCCAGCAGCCGCATGGGCGAGAACACCGGGGAGCTGTTTTTT.

The gene calls are TRBV7-2 and TRBJ2-5; D is ambiguous. Per germline, CDR1 SGHTA and CDR2 FQGNSA. V gave up 2 bases and J gave up 3 bases, with 7 bases separating them. CDR3 length: 13 residues. Here the CDR3 DNA reads TGTGCCAGCAGCTTATCTACTGAAGAGACCCAGTACTTC. Its translation is CASSLSTEETQYF. The variable domain in full, with the rest retrieved from reference TRBV7-2 and TRBJ2-5, is GAGVSQSPSNKVTEKGKDVELRCDPISGHTALYWYRQSLGQGLEFLIYFQGNSAPDKSGLPSDRFSAERTGGSVSTLTIQRTQQEDSAVYLCASSLSTEETQYFGPGTRLLVL.

The genes are TRBV11-2 and TRBJ2-1; D ambiguous. The CDR3 consists of 12 residues. Germline V gene data show CDR1 as SGHAT and CDR2 as FQNNGV. V shed 6 bases and J shed 9 bases, with 12 bases lying between them. CDR3 sequence reads: CASSPLPGEQFF. The CDR3 nucleotides read TGTGCCAGCAGTCCTTTACCCGGTGAGCAGTTCTTC.

V and J are TRBV11-2 and TRBJ2-1; 7 bases align to TRBD1. The CDR3 is made up of 15 amino acids. Trimming took 2 bases from V and 2 from J; bases not matched to a gene: 3. Per the germline V gene, CDR1 is SGHAT and CDR2 is FQNNGV. The CDR3 spells CASSLSGQTYNEQFF. Written as DNA, the CDR3 is TGTGCCAGCAGCTTATCGGGACAGACCTACAATGAGCAGTTCTTC.

The chain links TRBV4-2 to TRBJ2-1, with D perhaps TRBD1 (6 bases). Per germline, CDR1 LGHNA and CDR2 YNFKEQ. V shed 3 bases and J shed 5 bases, with 8 bases lying between them. CDR3 size: 13 residues. CDR3 in DNA: TGTGCCAGCAGCCAGACAGGAGACAATGAGCAGTTCTTC. Amino acid sequence: CASSQTGDNEQFF.

The chain combines TRBV3-1 (or the pseudogene TRBV3-2) with TRBJ2-5, with D perhaps matching TRBD1 (5 bases). V was cut by 4 bases and J by 5 bases, with 14 bases left in between. There are 14 residues in the CDR3. Germline loops: CDR1 LGHDT, CDR2 YNNKEL (reference sequence). The CDR3 DNA follows: TGTGCCAGCAGCCCCCCGCCAGGGCGCGAGACCCAGTACTTC. Protein: CASSPPPGRETQYF.

The rearrangement uses TRBV2 and TRBJ1-4; no definite D call. V was clipped by 3 bases and J by 5 bases, with 10 bases between them. Germline CDR1 reads SNHLY; CDR2 reads FYNNEI. The CDR3 is made up of 14 amino acids. CDR3: CASSERVSNEKLFF. The CDR3 nucleotides read TGTGCCAGCAGTGAGAGGGTATCAAATGAAAAACTGTTTTTT.

The rearrangement uses TRBV6-5 and TRBJ2-7; 7 bases map to TRBD2. With V trimmed by 0 bases and J by 3 bases, 5 bases remained unmatched. The CDR3 has 15 residues. The germline V gene encodes CDR1 MNHEY and CDR2 SVGAGI. The CDR3 protein is CASSYSSSGLYEQYF. In DNA form, the CDR3 reads TGTGCCAGCAGTTACTCGTCTAGCGGACTCTACGAGCAGTACTTC.

This chain uses TRBV28 with TRBJ2-4, with a possible D match to TRBD2 (5 bases). V shed 7 bases and J shed 6 bases, with 10 bases lying between them. This CDR3 comprises 12 residues. CDR1 MDHEN and CDR2 SYDVKM come from the germline V gene. Here the CDR3 DNA reads TGTGCCAGCACGAATAGCGCAAACATTCAGTACTTC. Amino acids: CASTNSANIQYF.

The gene calls are TRBV6-2 or TRBV6-3 and TRBJ2-1; a possible D gene is TRBD2 (5 bases). Germline V gene sequence: CDR1 MNHEY, CDR2 SVGEGT. This CDR3 comprises 16 residues. V dropped 6 bases and J dropped 3 bases, with 18 bases sitting between them. CDR3 in DNA: TGTGCCAGCAGCCCCCCTACTGCCGCGGGCTACAATGAGCAGTTCTTC. Translating it yields CASSPPTAAGYNEQFF.

V gene TRBV9 combines with J gene TRBJ1-1; 7 positions agree with TRBD1. The V segment lost 4 bases and the J segment 4 bases; nucleotides outside the gene matches: 7. The germline V gene encodes CDR1 SGDLS and CDR2 YYNGEE. The CDR3 totals 14 residues. CDR3 sequence: CASSPRQGSTEAFF. The DNA for the CDR3 is TGTGCCAGCAGCCCGCGACAGGGAAGCACTGAAGCTTTCTTT.

The CDR3 protein is CASSSQLVRVVETQYF. The DNA of the CDR3 is TGTGCCAGCAGCTCCCAACTAGTGAGGGTTGTGGAGACCCAGTACTTC. The rearrangement links TRBV3-1 (or the pseudogene TRBV3-2) to TRBJ2-5; TRBD2 is a possible D gene (5 bases). CDR1 LGHDT and CDR2 YNNKEL come from the germline V gene (reference sequence). The CDR3 runs 16 residues. V was clipped by 5 bases and J by 5 bases, with 21 bases between them.

The rearrangement uses TRBV5-1 and TRBJ1-2; TRBD1 matches 8 bases. With 3 bases clipped from V and 7 bases from J, the junction kept 5 bases outside the gene matches. The length of the CDR3 is 13 residues. The V gene's germline CDR1 is SGHRS and CDR2 YFSETQ. The CDR3 loop is CASSSDRAGGYTF. The CDR3 region has the DNA TGCGCCAGCAGCTCGGACAGGGCGGGTGGCTACACCTTC.

The chain employs TRBV7-9 and TRBJ2-5; 9 bases fit TRBD1. Germline CDR1 SEHNR, CDR2 FQNEAQ (reference sequence). This CDR3 region has 15 residues. V shed 0 bases and J 4 bases; nucleotides not matched to a gene: 3. The CDR3 DNA sequence: TGTGCCAGCAGCTTAGCGGGGACAGGGCGAGAGACCCAGTACTTC. As protein: CASSLAGTGRETQYF.

This clone has a handful of counts. The chain employs TRBV5-5 and TRBJ2-7; a weak D match, TRBD2 (6 bases). The CDR3 totals 14 residues. V was cut by 2 bases and J by 6 bases, with 15 bases left in between. The germline gives CDR1 SGHKS, CDR2 YYEKEE (reference sequence). As DNA, the CDR3 is TGTGCCAGCAGCTTAGGCGGGATAAGCTCCGAGCAGTACTTC. Its translation is CASSLGGISSEQYF.